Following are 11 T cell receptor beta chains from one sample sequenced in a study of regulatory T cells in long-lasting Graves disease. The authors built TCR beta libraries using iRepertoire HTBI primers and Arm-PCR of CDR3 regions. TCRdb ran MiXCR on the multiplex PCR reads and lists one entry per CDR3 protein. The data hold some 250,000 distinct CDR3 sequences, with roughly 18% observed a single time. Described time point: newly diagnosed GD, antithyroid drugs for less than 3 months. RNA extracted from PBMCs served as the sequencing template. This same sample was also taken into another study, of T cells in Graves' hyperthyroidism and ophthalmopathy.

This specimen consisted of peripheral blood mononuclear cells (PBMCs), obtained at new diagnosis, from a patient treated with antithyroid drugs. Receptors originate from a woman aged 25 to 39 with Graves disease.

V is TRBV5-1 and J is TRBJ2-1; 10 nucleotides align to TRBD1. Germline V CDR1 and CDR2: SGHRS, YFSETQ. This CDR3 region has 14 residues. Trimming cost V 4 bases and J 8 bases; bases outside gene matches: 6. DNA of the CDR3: TGCGCCAGCAGCAACCGGGACAGGGGCTATGAGCAGTTCTTC. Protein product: CASSNRDRGYEQFF.

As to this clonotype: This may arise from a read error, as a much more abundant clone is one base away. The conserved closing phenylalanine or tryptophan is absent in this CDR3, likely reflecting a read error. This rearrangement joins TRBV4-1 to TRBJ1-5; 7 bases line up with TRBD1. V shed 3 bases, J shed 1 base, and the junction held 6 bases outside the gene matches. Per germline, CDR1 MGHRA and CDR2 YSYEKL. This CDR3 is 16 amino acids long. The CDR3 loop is CASSHGGRGSNQPQHL. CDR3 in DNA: TGCGCCAGCAGCCATGGTGGCAGGGGGAGCAATCAGCCCCAGCATTTA.

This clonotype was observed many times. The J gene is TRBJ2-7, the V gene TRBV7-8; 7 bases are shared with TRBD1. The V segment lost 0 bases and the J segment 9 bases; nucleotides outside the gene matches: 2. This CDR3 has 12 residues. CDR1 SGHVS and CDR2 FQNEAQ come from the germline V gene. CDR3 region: CASSLAGTVQYF. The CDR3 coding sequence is TGTGCCAGCAGCTTAGCGGGGACAGTGCAGTACTTC.

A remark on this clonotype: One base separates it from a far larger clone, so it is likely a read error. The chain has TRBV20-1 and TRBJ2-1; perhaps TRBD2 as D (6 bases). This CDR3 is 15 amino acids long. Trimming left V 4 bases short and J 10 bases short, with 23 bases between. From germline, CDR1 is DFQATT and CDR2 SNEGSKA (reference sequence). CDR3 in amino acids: CSATNPRDLPYEQFF. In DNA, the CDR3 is TGCAGTGCTACTAATCCTAGGGACTTACCCTACGAGCAGTTCTTC.

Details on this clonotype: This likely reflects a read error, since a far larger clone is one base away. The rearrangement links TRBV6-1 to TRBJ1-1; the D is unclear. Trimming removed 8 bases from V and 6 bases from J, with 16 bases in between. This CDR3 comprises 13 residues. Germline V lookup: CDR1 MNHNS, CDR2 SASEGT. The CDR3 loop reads CASWRGQIAEAFF. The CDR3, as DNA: TGTGCCAGCTGGAGAGGGCAAATCGCTGAAGCTTTCTTT.

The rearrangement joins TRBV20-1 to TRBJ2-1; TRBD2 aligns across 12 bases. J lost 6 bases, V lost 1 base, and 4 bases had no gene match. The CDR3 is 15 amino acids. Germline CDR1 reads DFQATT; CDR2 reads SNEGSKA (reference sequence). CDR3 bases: TGCAGTGCTAGAGCCCTAGCGGGGGGGCCCAATGAGCAGTTCTTC. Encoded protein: CSARALAGGPNEQFF.

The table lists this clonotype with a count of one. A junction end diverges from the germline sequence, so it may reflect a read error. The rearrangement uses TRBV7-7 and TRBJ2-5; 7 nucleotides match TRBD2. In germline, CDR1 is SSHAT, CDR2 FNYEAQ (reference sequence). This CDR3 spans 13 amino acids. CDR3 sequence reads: CASSRLAVETKYF. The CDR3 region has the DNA TGTGCTAGCAGCCGACTAGCCGTAGAGACCAAGTACTTC.

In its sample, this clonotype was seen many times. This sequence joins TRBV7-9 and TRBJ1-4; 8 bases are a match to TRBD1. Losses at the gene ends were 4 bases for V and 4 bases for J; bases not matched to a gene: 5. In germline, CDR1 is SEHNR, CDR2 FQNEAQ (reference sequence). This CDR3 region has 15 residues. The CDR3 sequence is CASSSRTGHNEKLFF. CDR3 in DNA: TGTGCCAGCAGCTCTCGGACAGGGCATAATGAAAAACTGTTTTTT.

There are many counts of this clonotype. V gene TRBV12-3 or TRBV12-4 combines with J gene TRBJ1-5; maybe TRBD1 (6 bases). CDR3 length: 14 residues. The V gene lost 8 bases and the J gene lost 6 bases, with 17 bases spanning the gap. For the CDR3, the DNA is TGTGCCAGCTCTCGGGGGGGGCGAAGTCAGCCCCAGCATTTT. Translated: CASSRGGRSQPQHF.

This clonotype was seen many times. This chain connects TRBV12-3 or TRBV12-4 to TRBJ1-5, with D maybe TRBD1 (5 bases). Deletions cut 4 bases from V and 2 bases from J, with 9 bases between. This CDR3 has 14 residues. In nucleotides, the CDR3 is TGTGCCAGCAGTTGGGGGACGGGCAATCAGCCCCAGCATTTT. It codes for CASSWGTGNQPQHF.

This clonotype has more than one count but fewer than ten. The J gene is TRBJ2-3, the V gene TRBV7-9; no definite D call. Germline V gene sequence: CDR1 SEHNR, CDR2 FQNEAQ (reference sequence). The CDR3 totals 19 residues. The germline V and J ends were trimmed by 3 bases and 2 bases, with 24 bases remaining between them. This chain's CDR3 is CASSFNSPATFVYTDTQYF. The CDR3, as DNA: TGTGCCAGCAGCTTCAATTCTCCTGCCACCTTTGTCTACACAGATACGCAGTATTTT.